This is a list of T cell receptor beta chains from one sample in a study of cytomegalovirus exposure and HLA in healthy donors. Generated by immunoSEQ multiplex PCR, the TCRdb table keeps only in-frame clones and is missing some. The listing contains 120,000 to 150,000 clones. The sample was PBMCs. The source of these receptors is a woman between 45 and 60 years old in good health and CMV-seronegative. Each CDR3 is given with its conserved first and last residue. The D gene is left open where the match is weak.

15	TRBV5-1	TRBJ2-6	NA	CASSLEASGANVLTF	TGCGCCAGCAGCTTGGAAGCCTCTGGGGCCAACGTCCTGACTTTC
16	TRBV5-4	TRBJ1-1	NA	CASSLGGGMGNAEAFF	TGTGCCAGCAGCTTGGGAGGAGGTATGGGGAATGCTGAAGCTTTCTTT
15	TRBV19	TRBJ1-2	TRBD1	CASSSRGQGGYGYTF	TGTGCCAGCAGTAGCCGGGGACAGGGAGGCTATGGCTACACCTTC
16	TRBV5-4	TRBJ2-3	NA	CASSARRAGPADTQYF	TGTGCCAGCAGCGCCCGTCGGGCAGGGCCAGCAGATACGCAGTATTTT
19	TRBV27	TRBJ1-2	NA	CASSVSFPGGREKYYGYTF	TGTGCCAGCAGTGTTTCGTTTCCGGGCGGGAGGGAAAAATACTATGGCTACACCTTC
16	TRBV6-5	TRBJ2-3	TRBD2	CASSYSQREIADTQYF	TGTGCCAGCAGTTACTCGCAGCGGGAGATAGCAGATACGCAGTATTTT
13	TRBV7-7	TRBJ2-5	NA	CASQGASRGTQYF	TGTGCTAGCCAAGGGGCGTCGCGAGGGACCCAGTACTTC
14	TRBV2	TRBJ2-7	TRBD1	CASSVDRGPYEQYF	TGTGCCAGCAGTGTCGACAGGGGACCTTACGAGCAGTACTTC
16	TRBV5-1	TRBJ2-7	TRBD1	CASSLTQGAEAGEQYF	TGCGCCAGCAGCTTGACCCAGGGGGCTGAGGCCGGGGAGCAGTACTTC
15	TRBV6-4	TRBJ2-5	NA	CASSVFHREGETQYF	TGTGCCAGCAGTGTCTTCCACAGGGAGGGAGAGACCCAGTACTTC
14	TRBV5-1	TRBJ2-3	TRBD2	CASSSRGVTDTQYF	TGCGCCAGCAGCTCGCGGGGGGTCACAGATACGCAGTATTTT
17	TRBV5-1	TRBJ2-1	TRBD2	CASSLEASGSTTYEQFF	TGCGCCAGCAGCTTGGAGGCTAGCGGGAGTACTACGTATGAGCAGTTCTTC
12	TRBV15	TRBJ1-5	NA	CATSKRDQPQHF	TGTGCCACCAGCAAACGGGATCAGCCCCAGCATTTT
15	TRBV7-9	TRBJ1-1	NA	CASSLVAGENTEAFF	TGTGCCAGCAGCTTAGTCGCAGGGGAGAACACTGAAGCTTTCTTT
17	TRBV5-6	TRBJ1-1	NA	CASSFYGLARPNTEAFF	TGTGCCAGCAGCTTCTACGGACTCGCAAGGCCGAACACTGAAGCTTTCTTT
11	TRBV19	TRBJ2-7	NA	CASSFRDEQYF	TGTGCCAGTAGTTTCAGGGACGAGCAGTACTTC
15	TRBV9	TRBJ2-7	NA	CASSVGPAGYYEQYF	TGTGCCAGCAGCGTAGGGCCAGCGGGTTACTACGAGCAGTACTTC
14	TRBV6-5	TRBJ2-5	TRBD1	CASIATGGGETQYF	TGTGCCAGCATCGCTACAGGGGGCGGTGAGACCCAGTACTTC
14	TRBV6-1	TRBJ2-5	NA	CASSINSGQETQYF	TGTGCCAGCAGTATTAATAGCGGCCAAGAGACCCAGTACTTC
12	TRBV30	TRBJ2-7	NA	CAWSVGSYEQYF	TGTGCCTGGAGTGTAGGGAGTTACGAGCAGTACTTC
11	TRBV28	TRBJ2-1	NA	CASSLRQEQFF	TGTGCCAGCAGTTTACGACAGGAGCAGTTCTTC
14	TRBV9	TRBJ2-7	TRBD1	CASSAQTGTHEQYF	TGTGCCAGCAGCGCACAGACAGGGACCCACGAGCAGTACTTC
14	TRBV5-6	TRBJ2-5	TRBD2	CASSWGGIEETQYF	TGTGCCAGCAGCTGGGGGGGGATAGAAGAGACCCAGTACTTC
17	TRBV25-1	TRBJ2-3	NA	CASSDLTGSSSTDTQYF	TGTGCCAGCAGTGATCTTACAGGGAGCTCTAGCACAGATACGCAGTATTTT
10	TRBV29-1	TRBJ1-1	NA	CSVRGTEAFF	TGCAGCGTGCGGGGAACTGAAGCTTTCTTT
13	TRBV28	TRBJ2-7	NA	CASSFVGAFEQYF	TGTGCCAGCAGTTTTGTGGGAGCGTTCGAGCAGTACTTC
13	TRBV6-6	TRBJ1-2	NA	CASSAGVLYGYTF	TGTGCCAGCAGTGCAGGGGTCCTCTATGGCTACACCTTC
15	TRBV18	TRBJ1-1	NA	CASSPDGGENTEAFF	TGTGCCAGCTCACCAGATGGGGGCGAGAACACTGAAGCTTTCTTT
16	TRBV4-1	TRBJ2-2	TRBD1	CASSPWTGPNTGELFF	TGCGCCAGCAGCCCGTGGACAGGCCCGAACACCGGGGAGCTGTTTTTT
17	TRBV30	TRBJ1-4	NA	CAWSTPLQILGDEKLFF	TGTGCCTGGAGTACCCCCCTACAGATCTTAGGGGATGAAAAACTGTTTTTT
14	TRBV9	TRBJ2-1	TRBD1	CASSVTGGENEQFF	TGTGCCAGCAGCGTGACAGGGGGCGAGAATGAGCAGTTCTTC
15	TRBV27	TRBJ2-7	TRBD2	CASSLSVAGVGEQYF	TGTGCCAGCAGTTTATCGGTAGCGGGAGTAGGCGAGCAGTACTTC
11	TRBV7-2	TRBJ1-2	NA	CASSLVSGYTF	TGTGCCAGCAGCTTAGTCTCTGGCTACACCTTC
14	TRBV6-5	TRBJ1-1	NA	CASTSRQLNTEAFF	TGTGCCAGCACCTCAAGACAGCTGAACACTGAAGCTTTCTTT
15	TRBV2	TRBJ2-5	TRBD1	CASSKIGQGGETQYF	TGTGCCAGCAGTAAGATCGGACAGGGCGGGGAGACCCAGTACTTC
17	TRBV5-6	TRBJ1-1	NA	CASSFFFPRGENTEAFF	TGTGCCAGCAGCTTTTTCTTTCCCAGGGGAGAGAACACTGAAGCTTTCTTT
14	TRBV5-6	TRBJ2-5	NA	CASSLLANQETQYF	TGTGCCAGCAGCTTGCTAGCGAACCAAGAGACCCAGTACTTC
14	TRBV27	TRBJ2-1	NA	CASKGPGAYNEQFF	TGTGCCAGCAAAGGCCCAGGGGCTTACAATGAGCAGTTCTTC
15	TRBV7-8	TRBJ2-7	TRBD2	CASSPWTSGTYEQYF	TGTGCCAGCAGCCCCTGGACTAGCGGGACCTACGAGCAGTACTTC
15	TRBV5-1	TRBJ1-1	TRBD1	CASSGGGTGLTEAFF	TGCGCCAGCAGCGGAGGAGGGACAGGGCTCACTGAAGCTTTCTTT
15	TRBV6-5	TRBJ2-2	TRBD2	CASSQTSGVTGELFF	TGTGCCAGCAGCCAGACTAGCGGGGTCACCGGGGAGCTGTTTTTT
13	TRBV7-2	TRBJ1-1	NA	CASSLQGHTEAFF	TGTGCCAGCAGCTTACAGGGGCACACTGAAGCTTTCTTT
15	TRBV6-5	TRBJ1-5	NA	CASSYSAGWDQPQHF	TGTGCCAGCAGTTACTCGGCAGGGTGGGATCAGCCCCAGCATTTT
14	TRBV29-1	TRBJ1-5	TRBD1	CSVGIGGTGQPQHF	TGCAGCGTTGGGATTGGCGGGACAGGTCAACCCCAGCATTTT
18	TRBV18	TRBJ1-1	NA	CASSLQGASYSMNTEAFF	TGTGCCAGCTCGCTACAGGGAGCTTCGTATTCCATGAACACTGAAGCTTTCTTT
15	TRBV2	TRBJ2-7	TRBD1	CASSGTGIGGYEQYF	TGTGCCAGCAGTGGGACAGGGATTGGTGGCTACGAGCAGTACTTC
17	TRBV7-2	TRBJ1-5	NA	CASSLVGGVISNQPQHF	TGTGCCAGCAGCTTAGTCGGCGGGGTTATTAGCAATCAGCCCCAGCATTTT
16	TRBV18	TRBJ2-5	NA	CASSPRVAEAQETQYF	TGTGCCAGCTCACCAAGAGTAGCAGAGGCCCAAGAGACCCAGTACTTC
15	TRBV5-4	TRBJ1-2	TRBD1	CASSLSLRDRVSYTF	TGTGCCAGCAGCCTAAGTCTCCGGGACAGAGTTAGCTACACCTTC
17	TRBV5-1	TRBJ2-1	TRBD2	CASSLSGRAIFNNEQFF	TGCGCCAGCAGCTTAAGCGGGAGGGCCATATTCAACAATGAGCAGTTCTTC
14	TRBV28	TRBJ2-7	NA	CASSLAGPSYEQYF	TGTGCCAGCAGTTTAGCGGGCCCCTCCTACGAGCAGTACTTC